The rows below give T cell receptor beta chains drawn from one sample of a study of T-cell reconstitution after alpha-beta-depleted transplantation in children. TCRdb ran MiXCR on the PCR reads and lists one entry per CDR3 protein. The table lists about 610,000 distinct CDR3 sequences, approximately 10% of them singletons. This sample comprised PBMCs from the stem cell graft donor, obtained from the stem cell graft. The receptors originated from a human donor who donated a stem cell graft to a child with acute myeloid leukemia. CDR3s include the opening cysteine and the closing phenylalanine or tryptophan. D genes are given only for firm matches. Size values are once, few and many counts, or a class for expanded clones, and some rows have none.

TRBV29-1	TRBJ2-3	.	.	TGCAGCGTTTTATCCGATACGCAGTATTTT	CSVLSDTQYF
TRBV15	TRBJ1-2	TRBD1	many	TGTGCCACCAGCAGAGGAGGGACAGATAACTATGGCTACACCTTC	CATSRGGTDNYGYTF
TRBV19	TRBJ2-1	TRBD2	many	TGTGCCAGTAGCGTGACTAGCGGGATCAAAAATGAGCAGTTCTTC	CASSVTSGIKNEQFF
TRBV6-4	TRBJ2-3	TRBD2	few	TGTGCCAGCAGTTTAACCGGGGGGTCGAGCACAGATACGCAGTATTTT	CASSLTGGSSTDTQYF
TRBV30	TRBJ2-5	TRBD1	few	TGTGCCTGGGGGCTAGGACAGGGACAAGAGACCCAGTACTTC	CAWGLGQGQETQYF
TRBV29-1	TRBJ2-7	.	few	TGCAGCGTGACAGGCCCCCCCTACGAGCAGTACTTC	CSVTGPPYEQYF
TRBV20-1	TRBJ2-3	TRBD2	.	TGCAGTGCTAGGACCCCTAGCGGGAGGACAGATACGCAGTATTTT	CSARTPSGRTDTQYF
TRBV5-1	TRBJ2-5	TRBD2	many	TGCGCCAGCAGCGCGACTAGCTTCCAAGAGACCCAGTACTTC	CASSATSFQETQYF
TRBV15	TRBJ2-7	TRBD2	few	TGTGCCACCAGCCCTAGCGGGAGAGGGGTCTACGAGCAGTACTTC	CATSPSGRGVYEQYF
TRBV6-2/TRBV6-3	TRBJ2-3	.	few	TGTGCCAGCTGGGAGGTGCACACAGATACGCAGTATTTT	CASWEVHTDTQYF
TRBV12-3/TRBV12-4	TRBJ1-1	.	few	TGTGCCAGCAGGAAAACCATGAACACTGAAGCTTTCTTT	CASRKTMNTEAFF
TRBV7-2	TRBJ2-7	TRBD2	.	TGTGCCAGCAGCGCTAGCGGGGCGTTCTACGAGCAGTACTTC	CASSASGAFYEQYF
TRBV27	TRBJ1-1	TRBD1	few	TGTGCCAGCAGAGGGACAGCTGGGGGCAGGAGGAACACTGAAGCTTTCTTT	CASRGTAGGRRNTEAFF
TRBV6-5	TRBJ2-2	.	many	TGTGCCAGCAGTTACCGGGGGACAGCAAACACCGGGGAGCTGTTTTTT	CASSYRGTANTGELFF
TRBV24-1	TRBJ2-5	.	.	TGTGCCACCAGTGATTACCGGACAGAAAACCGTGAGACCCAGTACTTC	CATSDYRTENRETQYF
TRBV4-3	TRBJ2-5	TRBD1	.	TGCGCCAGCAGCCAATCCGGGGACAGGAGAGAGACCCAGTACTTC	CASSQSGDRRETQYF
TRBV24-1	TRBJ1-5	.	few	TGTGCCACCAGTGATCTAACAAGTCAGCCCCAGCATTTT	CATSDLTSQPQHF
TRBV12-3/TRBV12-4	TRBJ2-4	.	many	TGTGCCAGCAGCTCCCCAGCTACAGCCAAAAACATTCAGTACTTC	CASSSPATAKNIQYF
TRBV29-1	TRBJ2-7	TRBD1	.	TGCAGCGTTGAAACAGGGGGAGACTACGAGCAGTACTTC	CSVETGGDYEQYF
TRBV4-3	TRBJ2-1	.	many	TGCGCCAGCAGCCAAGAAGGGACCTCGAGGTCGAATGAGCAGTTCTTC	CASSQEGTSRSNEQFF
TRBV2	TRBJ2-1	.	many	TGTGCCAGCAGGCTGACAGGAAAAGATGAGCAGTTCTTC	CASRLTGKDEQFF
TRBV19	TRBJ2-3	.	many	TGTGCCAGTACCTTGGGGTCCACAGATACGCAGTATTTT	CASTLGSTDTQYF
TRBV15	TRBJ2-4	TRBD2	.	TGTGCCACCAGCAGAGACCCCGCGGGAGGAGGTGGGGAGCAAAACATTCAGTACTTC	CATSRDPAGGGGEQNIQYF
TRBV29-1	TRBJ2-1	TRBD1	.	TGCAGCGTCCAGACAGGGGGGGAGCAGTTCTTC	CSVQTGGEQFF
TRBV7-9	TRBJ1-2	.	many	TGTGCCAGCAGCCCAGCGGGTAACTATGGCTACACCTTC	CASSPAGNYGYTF
TRBV2	TRBJ2-1	.	few	TGTGCCAGCAGTAGGGTCCCTCTAAGCTCCTACAATGAGCAGTTCTTC	CASSRVPLSSYNEQFF
TRBV6-1	TRBJ1-3	.	.	TGTGCCAGCAGTCCATACCTAGAAGTCTCTGGAAACACCATATATTTT	CASSPYLEVSGNTIYF
TRBV2	TRBJ2-6	.	.	TGTGCCAGCAAGGGGGGGGCCAACGTCCTGACTTTC	CASKGGANVLTF
TRBV4-3	TRBJ2-3	.	few	TGCGCCAGCAGCCAAGATCATAGCTACGGGGAGAGTTTCCCAGATACGCAGTATTTT	CASSQDHSYGESFPDTQYF
TRBV7-8	TRBJ1-2	.	.	TGTGCCAGCAGCCAAAGGGACCTTCGCTGGGCCAGGGGCTATGGCTACACCTTC	CASSQRDLRWARGYGYTF
TRBV4-3	TRBJ2-3	TRBD1	many	TGCGCCAGCAGCCTTCACAGGGGGCTGAACACAGATACGCAGTATTTT	CASSLHRGLNTDTQYF
TRBV6-4	TRBJ2-1	TRBD2	many	TGTGCCAGCAAACAAGTAATGGGGGGGAGCTCCTACAATGAGCAGTTCTTC	CASKQVMGGSSYNEQFF
TRBV5-1	TRBJ2-2	TRBD2	.	TGCGCCAGCAGCCCCGGCGGGGGAGCGAACACCGGGGAGCTGTTTTTT	CASSPGGGANTGELFF
TRBV10-3	TRBJ2-1	TRBD2	.	TGTGCCATCAGTGATAAGCTAGCGGAACTCAACGGTGAGCAGTTCTTC	CAISDKLAELNGEQFF
TRBV20-1	TRBJ2-5	TRBD1	.	TGCAGTGCTAGAGAGAGCTCGACAGGGGGCTTTGAGACCCAGTACTTC	CSARESSTGGFETQYF
TRBV12-3/TRBV12-4	TRBJ2-3	TRBD2	.	TGTGCCAGCAGTTCGGCTAGCGGGGGGTCACTCCACAGTAATTTT	CASSSASGGSLHSNF
TRBV3-1	TRBJ2-1	.	many	TGTGCCAGCAGCCAAGAAAATGGAGGCAGGGATCCAGGTGAGCAGTTCTTC	CASSQENGGRDPGEQFF
TRBV30	TRBJ1-1	.	few	TGTGCCTGGATCCGGTCCGGGAACACTGAAGCTTTCTTT	CAWIRSGNTEAFF
TRBV29-1	TRBJ2-1	.	.	TGCAGCGTTGAATTTCCGGGACTGTATGACTTC	CSVEFPGLYDF
TRBV20-1	TRBJ2-3	.	.	TGCAGTGCTAGAGATAGGCGGCAGGGGCCAGATACGCAGTATTTT	CSARDRRQGPDTQYF
TRBV5-7	TRBJ1-5	TRBD1	few	TGTGCCAGCAGCTTGTCCGGACAGGGGCGCCAGCCCCAGCATTTT	CASSLSGQGRQPQHF
TRBV21-1	TRBJ2-7	.	many	TGTGCCAGCAGCAAAGGGGGGACTCCAGAGCCTACCTGCGAGCAGTACTTC	CASSKGGTPEPTCEQYF
TRBV2	TRBJ2-1	TRBD2	many	TGTGCCAGCAGAGTTCTAGCGGGAGGGATCAATGAGCAGTTCTTC	CASRVLAGGINEQFF
TRBV24-1	TRBJ2-3	.	many	TGTGCCACCAGTGATCCGGGAAGCACAGATACGCAGTATTTT	CATSDPGSTDTQYF
TRBV6-5	TRBJ1-5	TRBD1	many	TGTGCCAACCGCATCGGGACAGGGGGCCATAGCAATCAGCCCCAGCATTTT	CANRIGTGGHSNQPQHF
TRBV11-3	TRBJ2-5	.	few	TGTGCCAGCAGTCACAACCAAGAGACCCAGTACTTC	CASSHNQETQYF
TRBV29-1	TRBJ1-1	.	many	TGCAGCGTTCGACAGTTGAACACTGAAGCTTTCTTT	CSVRQLNTEAFF